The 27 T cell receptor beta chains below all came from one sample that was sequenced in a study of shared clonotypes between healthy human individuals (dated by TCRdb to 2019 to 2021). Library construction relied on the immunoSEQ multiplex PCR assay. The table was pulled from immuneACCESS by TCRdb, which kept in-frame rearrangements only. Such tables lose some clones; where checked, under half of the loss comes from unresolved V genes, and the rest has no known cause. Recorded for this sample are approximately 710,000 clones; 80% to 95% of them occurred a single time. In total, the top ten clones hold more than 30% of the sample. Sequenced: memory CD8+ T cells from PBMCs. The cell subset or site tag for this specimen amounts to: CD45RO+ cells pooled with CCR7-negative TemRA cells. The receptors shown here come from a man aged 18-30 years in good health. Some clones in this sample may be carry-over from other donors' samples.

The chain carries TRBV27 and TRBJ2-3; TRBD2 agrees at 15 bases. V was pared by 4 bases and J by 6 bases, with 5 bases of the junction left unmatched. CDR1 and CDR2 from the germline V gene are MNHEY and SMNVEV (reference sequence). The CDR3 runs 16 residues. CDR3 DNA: TGTGCCAGCAGTTCCGGACTAGCGGGAGGGTTGGATACGCAGTATTTT. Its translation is CASSSGLAGGLDTQYF.

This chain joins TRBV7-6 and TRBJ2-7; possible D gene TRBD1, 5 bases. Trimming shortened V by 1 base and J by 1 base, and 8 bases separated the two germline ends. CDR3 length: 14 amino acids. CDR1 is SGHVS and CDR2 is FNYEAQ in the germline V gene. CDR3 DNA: TGTGCCAGCAGCTTAGACGACAGTTCCTACGAGCAGTACTTC. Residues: CASSLDDSSYEQYF.

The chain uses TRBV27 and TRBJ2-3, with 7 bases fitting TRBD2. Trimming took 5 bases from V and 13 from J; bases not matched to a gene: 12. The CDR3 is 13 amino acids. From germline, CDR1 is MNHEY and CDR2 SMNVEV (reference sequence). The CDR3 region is CASSPDGLVSKYF. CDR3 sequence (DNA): TGTGCCAGCAGTCCAGACGGACTAGTCTCAAAGTATTTT.

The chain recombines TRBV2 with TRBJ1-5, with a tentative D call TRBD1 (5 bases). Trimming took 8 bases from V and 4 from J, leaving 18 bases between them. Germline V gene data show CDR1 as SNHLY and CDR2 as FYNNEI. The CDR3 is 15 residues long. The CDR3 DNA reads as TGTGCCAGCGGGAAAGGGACTGAGACGAATCAGCCCCAGCATTTT. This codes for CASGKGTETNQPQHF.

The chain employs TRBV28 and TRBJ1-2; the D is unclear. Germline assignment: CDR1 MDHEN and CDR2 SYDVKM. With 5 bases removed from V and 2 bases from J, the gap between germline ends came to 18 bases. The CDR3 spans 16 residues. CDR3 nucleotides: TGTGCCAGCAGTAAACCCGGCGGCAGGTCGAACTATGGCTACACCTTC. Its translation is CASSKPGGRSNYGYTF.

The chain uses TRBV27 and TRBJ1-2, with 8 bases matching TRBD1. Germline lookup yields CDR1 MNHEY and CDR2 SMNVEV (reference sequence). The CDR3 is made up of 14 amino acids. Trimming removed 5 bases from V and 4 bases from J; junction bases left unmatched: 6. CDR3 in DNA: TGTGCCAGCAGTCCAGGACAGGGTGGCTATGGCTACACCTTC. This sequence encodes CASSPGQGGYGYTF.

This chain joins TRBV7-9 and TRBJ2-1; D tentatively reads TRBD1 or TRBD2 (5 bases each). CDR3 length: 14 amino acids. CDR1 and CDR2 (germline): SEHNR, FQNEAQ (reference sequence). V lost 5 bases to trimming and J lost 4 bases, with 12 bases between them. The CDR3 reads CASSPGPMYNEQFF. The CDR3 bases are TGTGCCAGCAGCCCGGGACCAATGTACAATGAGCAGTTCTTC.

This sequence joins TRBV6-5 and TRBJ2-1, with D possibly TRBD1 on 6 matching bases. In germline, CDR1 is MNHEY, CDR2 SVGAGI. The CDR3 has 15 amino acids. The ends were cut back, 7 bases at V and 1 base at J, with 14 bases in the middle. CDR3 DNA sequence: TGTGCCAGCACTCCCCAGGGGATTTCCTACAATGAGCAGTTCTTC. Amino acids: CASTPQGISYNEQFF.

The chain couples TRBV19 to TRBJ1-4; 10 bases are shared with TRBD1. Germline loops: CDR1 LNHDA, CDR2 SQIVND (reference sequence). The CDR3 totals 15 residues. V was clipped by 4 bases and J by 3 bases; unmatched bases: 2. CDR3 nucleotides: TGTGCCAGTAGTACCGGGACAGGGGCTAATGAAAAACTGTTTTTT. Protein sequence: CASSTGTGANEKLFF.

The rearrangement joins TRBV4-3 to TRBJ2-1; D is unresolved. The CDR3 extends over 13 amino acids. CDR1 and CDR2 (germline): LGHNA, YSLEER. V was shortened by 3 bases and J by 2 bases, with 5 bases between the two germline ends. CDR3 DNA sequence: TGCGCCAGCAGCCAGAAAGCCTACAATGAGCAGTTCTTC. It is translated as CASSQKAYNEQFF.

CDR3 DNA: TGTGCCTGGAGTGTGACTAGCGGGGATACGCAGTATTTT. Its protein is CAWSVTSGDTQYF. The chain uses TRBV30 and TRBJ2-3; 10 bases are shared with TRBD2. V shed 0 bases, J shed 6 bases, and the junction held 0 bases outside the gene matches. The CDR3 extends over 13 amino acids. CDR1 is GTSNPN, CDR2 SVGIG, per germline (reference sequence).

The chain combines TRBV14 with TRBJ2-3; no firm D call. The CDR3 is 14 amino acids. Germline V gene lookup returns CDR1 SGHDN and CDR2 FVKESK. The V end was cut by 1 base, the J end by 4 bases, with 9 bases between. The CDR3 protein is CASSQGIRADTQYF. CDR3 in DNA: TGTGCCAGCAGCCAAGGAATTCGAGCAGATACGCAGTATTTT.

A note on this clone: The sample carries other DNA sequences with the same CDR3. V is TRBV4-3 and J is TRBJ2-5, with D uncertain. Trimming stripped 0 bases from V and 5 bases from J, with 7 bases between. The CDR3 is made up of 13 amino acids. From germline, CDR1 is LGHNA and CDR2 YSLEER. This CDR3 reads CASSQDSRETQYF. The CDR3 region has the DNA TGCGCCAGCAGCCAAGATTCTCGGGAGACCCAGTACTTC.

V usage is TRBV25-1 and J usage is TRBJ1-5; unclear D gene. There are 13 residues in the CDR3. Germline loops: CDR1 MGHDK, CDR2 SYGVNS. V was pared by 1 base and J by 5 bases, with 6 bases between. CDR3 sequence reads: CASSESIHQPQHF. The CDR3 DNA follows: TGTGCCAGCAGTGAATCCATTCATCAGCCCCAGCATTTT.

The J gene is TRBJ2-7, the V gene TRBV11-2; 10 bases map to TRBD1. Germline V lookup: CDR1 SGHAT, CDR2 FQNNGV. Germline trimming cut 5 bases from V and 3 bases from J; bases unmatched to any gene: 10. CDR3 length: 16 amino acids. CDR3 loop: CASSHARGTGVYEQYF. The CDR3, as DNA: TGTGCCAGCAGCCACGCGCGAGGGACAGGGGTCTACGAGCAGTACTTC.

The CDR3: CASSLSGAQETQYF. The CDR3 DNA reads TGCGCCAGCAGCCTCAGCGGGGCCCAAGAGACCCAGTACTTC. The chain uses TRBV5-1 and TRBJ2-5, with 7 bases fitting TRBD2. Germline lookup yields CDR1 SGHRS and CDR2 YFSETQ. The CDR3 spans 14 residues. V trimming: 4 bases; J trimming: 1 base; junction bases outside the gene matches: 4.

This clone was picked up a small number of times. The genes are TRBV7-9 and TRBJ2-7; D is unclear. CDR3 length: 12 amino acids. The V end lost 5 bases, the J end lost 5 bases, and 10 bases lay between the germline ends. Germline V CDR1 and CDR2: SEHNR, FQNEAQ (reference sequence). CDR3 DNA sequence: TGTGCCAGCAGCCGGCCTCTTGACGAGCAGTACTTC. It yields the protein CASSRPLDEQYF.

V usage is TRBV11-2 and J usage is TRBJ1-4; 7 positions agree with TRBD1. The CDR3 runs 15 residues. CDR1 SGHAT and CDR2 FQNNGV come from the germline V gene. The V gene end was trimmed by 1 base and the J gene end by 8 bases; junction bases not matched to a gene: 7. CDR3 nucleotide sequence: TGTGCCAGCAGCTTAGGGCAGGGGGTTGGGGAAAAACTGTTTTTT. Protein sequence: CASSLGQGVGEKLFF. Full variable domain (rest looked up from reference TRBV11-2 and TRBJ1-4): EAGVAQSPRYKIIEKRQSVAFWCNPISGHATLYWYQQILGQGPKLLIQFQNNGVVDDSQLPKDRFSAERLKGVDSTLKIQPAKLEDSAVYLCASSLGQGVGEKLFFGSGTQLSVL.

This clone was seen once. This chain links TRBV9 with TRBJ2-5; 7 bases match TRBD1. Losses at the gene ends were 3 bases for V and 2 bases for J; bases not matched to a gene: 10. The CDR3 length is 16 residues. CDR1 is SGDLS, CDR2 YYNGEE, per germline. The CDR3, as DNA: TGTGCCAGCAGCGCCACAGGGGAAGGGATTCAAGAGACCCAGTACTTC. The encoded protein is CASSATGEGIQETQYF.

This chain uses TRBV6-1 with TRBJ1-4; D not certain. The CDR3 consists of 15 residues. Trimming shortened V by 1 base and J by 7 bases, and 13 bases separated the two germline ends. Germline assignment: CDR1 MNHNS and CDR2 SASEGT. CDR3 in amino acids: CASSEEAGRGEKLFF. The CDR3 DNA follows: TGTGCCAGCAGTGAAGAGGCCGGGAGAGGTGAAAAACTGTTTTTT.

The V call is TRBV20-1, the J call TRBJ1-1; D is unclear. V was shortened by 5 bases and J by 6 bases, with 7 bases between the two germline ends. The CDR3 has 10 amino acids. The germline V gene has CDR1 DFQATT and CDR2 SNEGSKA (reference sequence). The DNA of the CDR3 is TGCAGTGCTCCGCAGGCTGAAGCTTTCTTT. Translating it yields CSAPQAEAFF.

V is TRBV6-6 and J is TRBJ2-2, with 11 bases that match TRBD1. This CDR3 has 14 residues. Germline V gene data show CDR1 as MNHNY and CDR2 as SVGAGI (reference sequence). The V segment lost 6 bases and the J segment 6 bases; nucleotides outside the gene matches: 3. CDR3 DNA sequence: TGTGCCAGCAGGCGGGACAGGGGGTCCGGGGAGCTGTTTTTT. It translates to CASRRDRGSGELFF.

The CDR3 DNA follows: TGTGCCAGCAGTTTATGGCAGGGGAGCACCACAGATACGCAGTATTTT. This sequence encodes CASSLWQGSTTDTQYF. This chain uses TRBV28 with TRBJ2-3; a possible D gene is TRBD1 (6 bases). In germline, CDR1 is MDHEN, CDR2 SYDVKM. V was trimmed by 0 bases and J by 2 bases, leaving 12 bases between them. The CDR3 is 16 amino acids. The entire variable domain, with the rest obtained from reference TRBV28 and TRBJ2-3, is as follows: DVKVTQSSRYLVKRTGEKVFLECVQDMDHENMFWYRQDPGLGLRLIYFSYDVKMKEKGDIPEGYSVSREKKERFSLILESASTNQTSMYLCASSLWQGSTTDTQYFGPGTRLTVL.

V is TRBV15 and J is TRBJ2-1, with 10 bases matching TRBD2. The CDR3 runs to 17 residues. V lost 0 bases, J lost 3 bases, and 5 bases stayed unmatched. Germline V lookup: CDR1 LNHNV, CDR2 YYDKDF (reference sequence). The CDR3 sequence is CATSREGLAGDYNEQFF. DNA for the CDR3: TGTGCCACCAGCAGAGAAGGGCTAGCGGGAGACTACAATGAGCAGTTCTTC.

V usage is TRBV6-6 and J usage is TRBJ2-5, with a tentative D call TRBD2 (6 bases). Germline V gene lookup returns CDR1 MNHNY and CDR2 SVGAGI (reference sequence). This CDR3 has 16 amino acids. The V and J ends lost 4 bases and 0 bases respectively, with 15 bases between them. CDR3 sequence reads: CASSWDPRGYQETQYF. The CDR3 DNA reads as TGTGCCAGCAGTTGGGATCCCCGGGGGTACCAAGAGACCCAGTACTTC.

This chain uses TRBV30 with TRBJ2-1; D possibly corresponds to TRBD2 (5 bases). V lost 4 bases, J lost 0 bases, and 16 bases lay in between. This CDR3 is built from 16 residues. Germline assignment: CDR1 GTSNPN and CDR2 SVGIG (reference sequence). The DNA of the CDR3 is TGTGCCTGGACCCCAGTCAAGCGGAGCTCCTACAATGAGCAGTTCTTC. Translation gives CAWTPVKRSSYNEQFF.

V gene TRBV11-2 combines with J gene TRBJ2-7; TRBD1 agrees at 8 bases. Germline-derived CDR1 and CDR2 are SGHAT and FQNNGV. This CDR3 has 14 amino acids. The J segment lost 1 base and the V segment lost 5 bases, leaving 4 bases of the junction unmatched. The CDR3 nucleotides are TGTGCCAGCAGCCAAGGGACAGGTTCCTACGAGCAGTACTTC. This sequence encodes CASSQGTGSYEQYF.